The 21 T cell receptor beta chains given below trace back to one sample, sequenced in a study of T cells in Graves' hyperthyroidism and ophthalmopathy. Amplification of TCR beta CDR3 regions used RNA as the template. The TCR CDR3 was amplified in a first-round RT-PCR using the HTBI primer set. TCRdb recomputed calls from the multiplex PCR reads with MiXCR, one row per CDR3 protein. The repertoire holds 550,000 to 700,000 distinct CDR3 sequences, with about 14% as singletons. The sequenced sample consisted of blood. These receptors were taken from a middle-aged woman with Graves' ophthalmopathy.

The gene calls are TRBV10-3 and TRBJ1-2; 7 bases are a match to TRBD1. This CDR3 comprises 16 residues. Germline values: CDR1 ENHRY, CDR2 SYGVKD. The junction had 11 bases not matched to a gene; V was cut back by 0 bases and J by 7 bases. The CDR3 loop is CAISESARDSLFGYTF. DNA of the CDR3: TGTGCCATCAGTGAGTCGGCCCGGGACAGCCTATTTGGCTACACCTTC.

This clonotype was seen repeatedly, ten times or more. This sequence joins TRBV19 and TRBJ1-1; D gene uncertain. V was cut by 4 bases and J by 0 bases, with 6 bases left in between. CDR3 length equals 13 residues. Germline lookup yields CDR1 LNHDA and CDR2 SQIVND (reference sequence). Here the CDR3 reads CASSTGVNTEAFF. The CDR3 DNA reads TGTGCCAGTAGTACAGGAGTGAACACTGAAGCTTTCTTT.

This clonotype was observed many times. The chain has TRBV11-2 and TRBJ2-7, with a tentative D call TRBD1 (6 bases). Trimming removed 8 bases at V and 1 base at J, with 24 bases between. Germline CDR1 and CDR2: SGHAT and FQNNGV. The CDR3 consists of 17 residues. CDR3 loop: CASGLGRTEGKSYEQYF. The DNA of the CDR3 is TGTGCCAGCGGGCTTGGTAGGACAGAAGGCAAGTCCTACGAGCAGTACTTC.

This clonotype was detected ten times or more. The rearrangement uses TRBV6-1 and TRBJ1-1, with a weak D call TRBD1 (5 bases). Germline CDR1 reads MNHNS; CDR2 reads SASEGT. The CDR3 is 15 residues long. Trimming removed 5 bases from V and 1 base from J, with 14 bases in between. The CDR3 region has the DNA TGTGCCAGCAGTACCTTCCGACAGCGGAACACTGAAGCTTTCTTT. Its translation is CASSTFRQRNTEAFF.

The chain carries TRBV15 and TRBJ2-3; D gene uncertain. The V end was cut by 4 bases, the J end by 2 bases, with 13 bases between. Germline CDR1 reads LNHNV; CDR2 reads YYDKDF (reference sequence). The CDR3 has 15 residues. Here the CDR3 DNA reads TGTGCCACCAGCACCTGGGCTACCGTCACAGATACGCAGTATTTT. Amino acids: CATSTWATVTDTQYF.

This clonotype has ten or more counts. V gene TRBV4-3 combines with J gene TRBJ2-7; no clear D gene. The CDR3 sequence is 15 residues long. Trimming removed 1 base at V and 2 bases at J, with 12 bases between. Looked up from germline, CDR1 is LGHNA and CDR2 is YSLEER. CDR3 bases: TGCGCCAGCAGCCAAGGGATCCCAAATCCCTACGAGCAGTACTTC. It translates to CASSQGIPNPYEQYF.

This clonotype has a count of ten or more. The chain employs TRBV19 and TRBJ1-2; no firm D call. Trimming pared 7 bases from V and 7 bases from J, leaving 10 bases between. The germline CDR1 and CDR2 sequences are LNHDA and SQIVND (reference sequence). The CDR3 totals 11 residues. CDR3 region: CASKSRGGYTF. The CDR3 region has the DNA TGTGCCAGTAAAAGCAGAGGTGGCTACACCTTC.

This clonotype showed up just a few times. The chain uses TRBV12-5 and TRBJ2-2; D unclear. Trimming removed 1 base at V and 7 bases at J, with 7 bases between. CDR3 length: 13 amino acids. Germline V gives CDR1 LGHNT, CDR2 FRNRAP. The CDR3, as DNA: TGTGCTAGTGGTTTGGGGGAAGGCGGGGAGCTGTTTTTT. As protein: CASGLGEGGELFF.

Many counts were recorded for this clonotype. J is TRBJ2-7 and V is TRBV6-2 or TRBV6-3, with D perhaps matching TRBD2 (5 bases). The CDR3 spans 12 residues. Germline-derived CDR1 and CDR2 are MNHEY and SVGEGT. V lost 5 bases, J lost 4 bases, and 9 bases lay in between. CDR3 in amino acids: CASSKDLYEQYF. The CDR3 DNA is TGTGCCAGCAGTAAGGACTTGTACGAGCAGTACTTC.

The genes are TRBV28 and TRBJ1-1, with 7 bases fitting TRBD1. CDR1 and CDR2 (germline): MDHEN, SYDVKM. Unmatched junction bases numbered 4, after V lost 3 bases and J lost 0 bases. The CDR3 sequence is 15 residues long. The CDR3 bases are TGTGCCAGCAGTTTTCCCGACAGGGTGAACACTGAAGCTTTCTTT. Translating it yields CASSFPDRVNTEAFF.

This clonotype was counted at least ten times. This chain links TRBV30 with TRBJ2-7; 10 bases agree with TRBD1. This CDR3 has 14 residues. Germline CDR1 GTSNPN, CDR2 SVGIG (reference sequence). Trimming at V came to 4 bases and at J to 4 bases, leaving 7 bases not matched to a gene. Here the CDR3 DNA reads TGTGCCTGGATGACCGGGACAGGGGATTACGAGCAGTACTTC. This sequence encodes CAWMTGTGDYEQYF. Based on the CDR3 plus reference TRBV30 and TRBJ2-7, the full variable domain is SQTIHQWPATLVQPVGSPLSLECTVEGTSNPNLYWYRQAAGRGLQLLFYSVGIGQISSEVPQNLSASRPQDRQFILSSKKLLLSDSGFYLCAWMTGTGDYEQYFGPGTRLTVT.

The rearrangement links TRBV28 to TRBJ2-5, with a tentative D call TRBD2 (7 bases). The V and J ends lost 5 bases and 9 bases respectively, with 25 bases between them. This CDR3 is 16 amino acids long. CDR1 is MDHEN and CDR2 is SYDVKM in the germline V gene. CDR3: CASSPLTARGAWAQYF. The DNA for the CDR3 is TGTGCCAGCAGTCCGCTCACCGCCCGGGGGGCCTGGGCCCAGTACTTC.

The chain recombines TRBV6-5 with TRBJ2-7; TRBD1 is a possible D gene (6 bases). In germline, CDR1 is MNHEY, CDR2 SVGAGI. The V end was cut by 0 bases, the J end by 0 bases, with 9 bases between. The CDR3 spans 15 residues. CDR3 protein: CASSYSGAGSYEQYF. The DNA of the CDR3 is TGTGCCAGCAGTTACTCGGGGGCTGGCTCCTACGAGCAGTACTTC.

At least ten counts were recorded for this clonotype. This chain joins TRBV9 and TRBJ1-1; D unclear. The CDR3 length is 15 residues. Trimming left V 5 bases short and J 1 base short, with 15 bases between. Looked up from germline, CDR1 is SGDLS and CDR2 is YYNGEE. Written as DNA, the CDR3 is TGTGCCAGCAGTTCCCAAAATCGAGAGAACACTGAAGCTTTCTTT. Encoded protein: CASSSQNRENTEAFF.

This clonotype came up many times. The gene calls are TRBV11-3 and TRBJ2-1; D may be TRBD2 (6 bases). The CDR3 is made up of 17 amino acids. With 1 base removed from V and 5 bases from J, the gap between germline ends came to 18 bases. From germline, CDR1 is SGHNT and CDR2 YENEEA. CDR3 bases: TGTGCCAGCAGCTTAGTAACTGGGGACTGGGGTAACAATGAGCAGTTCTTC. This sequence encodes CASSLVTGDWGNNEQFF.

In its sample, this clonotype was seen many times. The rearrangement uses TRBV13 and TRBJ1-2; tentative D call: TRBD1 (5 bases). The V gene lost 3 bases and the J gene lost 6 bases, with 11 bases spanning the gap. CDR1 PRHDT and CDR2 FYEKMQ come from the germline V gene (reference sequence). CDR3 length: 13 residues. Here the CDR3 DNA reads TGTGCCAGCAGCTTCAAACAGGAAAATGGCTACACCTTC. This codes for CASSFKQENGYTF.

In its sample, this clonotype was seen many times. The chain recombines TRBV28 with TRBJ2-7; TRBD2 agrees at 8 bases. CDR1 and CDR2 from the germline V gene are MDHEN and SYDVKM. With 8 bases clipped from V and 4 bases from J, the junction kept 10 bases outside the gene matches. This CDR3 has 14 residues. The CDR3: CASAQREMEYEQYF. The DNA for the CDR3 is TGTGCCAGCGCCCAGCGGGAGATGGAGTACGAGCAGTACTTC.

This clonotype came up many times. CDR3 bases: TGCGCCAGCAGCTTGTCTAGCGGGAGCCCCGAGCAGTACTTC. Translated: CASSLSSGSPEQYF. The chain employs TRBV5-1 and TRBJ2-7, with 10 bases that match TRBD2. The CDR3 runs to 14 residues. V lost 1 base and J lost 6; bases outside the gene matches: 4. Germline V gene sequence: CDR1 SGHRS, CDR2 YFSETQ.

This clonotype has ten or more counts. V gene TRBV27 combines with J gene TRBJ1-1; D ambiguous. CDR3 length equals 14 residues. Germline V gene data show CDR1 as MNHEY and CDR2 as SMNVEV (reference sequence). Trimming took off 4 bases at V and 4 bases at J, with 13 bases between the two ends. CDR3 coding DNA: TGTGCCAGCAGTTCCCCCCCCGCGGCCACTGAAGCTTTCTTT. Its translation: CASSSPPAATEAFF.

This sequence joins TRBV6-2 or TRBV6-3 and TRBJ2-2, with 8 bases identical to TRBD2. Trimming at V came to 0 bases and at J to 4 bases, leaving 16 bases not matched to a gene. The length of the CDR3 is 20 residues. The germline V gene has CDR1 MNHEY and CDR2 SVGEGT. The CDR3 coding sequence is TGTGCCAGCAGTTACTCACCGCCGGGACTAGTGGGAGGGAGCACCGGGGAGCTGTTTTTT. It translates to CASSYSPPGLVGGSTGELFF.

V is TRBV11-3 and J is TRBJ2-7; D is perhaps TRBD2 (5 bases). The V and J ends lost 1 base and 2 bases respectively, with 12 bases between them. The CDR3 consists of 15 residues. Germline V CDR1 and CDR2: SGHNT, YENEEA. The CDR3 loop reads CASSLVGVQAYEQYF. DNA of the CDR3: TGTGCCAGCAGCTTAGTCGGGGTCCAAGCCTACGAGCAGTACTTC.